This entry features one TCR beta chain sequence. Both about-4-week and about-12-week second-dose recipients were combined. These data come from a study of T cell responses to AZD1222 COVID-19 vaccine. The CDR3 is made up of 18 amino acids. In germline, CDR1 is SGHTA, CDR2 FQGNSA. V gave up 0 bases and J gave up 1 base, with 16 bases separating them. Some clones are missing from TCRdb's copy, which holds only in-frame ones; the method was immunoSEQ multiplex PCR. This sample has some 130,000 clones, with roughly 93% found just once. This rearrangement joins TRBV7-2 to TRBJ1-3, with D hard to call. This TCR derives from an adult who received the AZD1222 COVID-19 vaccine. Sequencing was performed on peripheral blood, taken 28 days after the second AZD1222 dose. In DNA, the CDR3 is TGTGCCAGCAGCTTAGCTTTACCCCGGGGAGGGTCTGGAAACACCATATATTTT. Protein: CASSLALPRGGSGNTIYF.